This T cell receptor (beta chain) was found in a study of regulatory T cells in long-lasting Graves disease. The ends were cut back, 6 bases at V and 5 bases at J, with 13 bases in the middle. Per germline, CDR1 SGHTA and CDR2 FQGNSA. The CDR3 totals 14 residues. Time point indicated: persistent/refractory GD, antithyroid drugs over 5 years with positive TRAb. RNA from PBMCs was the source of the TCR library. iRepertoire HTBI primers and Arm-PCR of CDR3 regions built TCR beta libraries. TCRdb reprocessed the multiplex PCR reads via MiXCR and lists one record per CDR3 protein. The data contain 700,000 or so distinct CDR3 sequences, around 30% of them singletons.

This chain links TRBV7-2 with TRBJ2-2, with D maybe TRBD1 (5 bases). This material consisted of peripheral blood mononuclear cells (PBMCs), taken when the disease was refractory, from a patient treated with antithyroid drugs. This clonotype originated in a female donor with Graves disease. The CDR3 loop is CASSWTKGTGELFF. CDR3 nucleotides: TGTGCCAGCAGTTGGACAAAGGGAACCGGGGAGCTGTTTTTT.